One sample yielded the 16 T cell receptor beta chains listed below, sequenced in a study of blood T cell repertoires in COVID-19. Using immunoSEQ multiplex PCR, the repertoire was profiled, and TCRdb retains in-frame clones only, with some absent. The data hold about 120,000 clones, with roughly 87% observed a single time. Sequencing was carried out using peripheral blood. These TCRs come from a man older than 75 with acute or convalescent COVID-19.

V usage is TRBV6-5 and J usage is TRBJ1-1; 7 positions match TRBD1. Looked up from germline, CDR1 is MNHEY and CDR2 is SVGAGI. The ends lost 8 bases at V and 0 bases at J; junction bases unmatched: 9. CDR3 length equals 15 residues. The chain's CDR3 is CASYPRGAMNTEAFF. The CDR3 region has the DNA TGTGCCAGCTACCCCAGGGGGGCCATGAACACTGAAGCTTTCTTT.

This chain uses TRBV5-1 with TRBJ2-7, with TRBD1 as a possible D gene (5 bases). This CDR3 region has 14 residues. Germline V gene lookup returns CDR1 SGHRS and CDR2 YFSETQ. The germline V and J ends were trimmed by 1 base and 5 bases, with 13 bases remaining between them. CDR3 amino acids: CASSLQGPTNEQYF. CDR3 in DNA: TGCGCCAGCAGCTTGCAGGGCCCAACTAACGAGCAGTACTTC. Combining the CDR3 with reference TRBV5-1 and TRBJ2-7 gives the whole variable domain KAGVTQTPRYLIKTRGQQVTLSCSPISGHRSVSWYQQTPGQGLQFLFEYFSETQRNKGNFPGRFSGRQFSNSRSEMNVSTLELGDSALYLCASSLQGPTNEQYFGPGTRLTVT.

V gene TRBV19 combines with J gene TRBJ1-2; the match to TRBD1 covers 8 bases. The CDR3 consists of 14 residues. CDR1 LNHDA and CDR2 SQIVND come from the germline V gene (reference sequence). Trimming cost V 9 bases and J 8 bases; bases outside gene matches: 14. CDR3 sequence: CASLQGEITGGYTF. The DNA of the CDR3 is TGTGCCAGCCTACAGGGGGAAATTACGGGAGGCTACACCTTC.

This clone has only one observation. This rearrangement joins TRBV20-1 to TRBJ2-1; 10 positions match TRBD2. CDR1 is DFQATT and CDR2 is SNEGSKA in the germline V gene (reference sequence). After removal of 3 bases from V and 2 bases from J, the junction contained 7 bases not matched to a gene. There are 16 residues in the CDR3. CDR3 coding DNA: TGCAGTGCTAGTTTGGCTAGCGGGAGCACCTACAATGAGCAGTTCTTC. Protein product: CSASLASGSTYNEQFF.

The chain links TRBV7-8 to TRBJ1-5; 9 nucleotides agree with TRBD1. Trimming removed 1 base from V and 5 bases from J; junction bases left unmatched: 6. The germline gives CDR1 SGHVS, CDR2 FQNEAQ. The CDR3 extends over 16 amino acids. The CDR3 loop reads CASSLEGTGIHQPQHF. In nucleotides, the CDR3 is TGTGCCAGCAGCTTAGAAGGGACAGGGATTCATCAGCCCCAGCATTTT.

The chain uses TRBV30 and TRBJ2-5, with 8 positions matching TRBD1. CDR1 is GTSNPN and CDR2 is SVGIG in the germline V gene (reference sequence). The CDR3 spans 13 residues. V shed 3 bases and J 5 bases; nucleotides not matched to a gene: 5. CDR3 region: CAWSRTGRETQYF. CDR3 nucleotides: TGTGCCTGGAGCCGGACAGGGAGGGAGACCCAGTACTTC.

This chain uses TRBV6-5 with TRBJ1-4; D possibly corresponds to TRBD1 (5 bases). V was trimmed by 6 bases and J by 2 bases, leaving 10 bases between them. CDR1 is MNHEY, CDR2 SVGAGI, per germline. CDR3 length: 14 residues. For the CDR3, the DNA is TGTGCCAGCAGGCCAGGGACTACTAATGAAAAACTGTTTTTT. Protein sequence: CASRPGTTNEKLFF.

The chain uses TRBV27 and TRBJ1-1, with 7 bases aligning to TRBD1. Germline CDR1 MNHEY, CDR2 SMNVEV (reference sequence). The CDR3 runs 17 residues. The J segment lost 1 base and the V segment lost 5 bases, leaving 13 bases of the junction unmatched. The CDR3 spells CASSPTAKQGRNTEAFF. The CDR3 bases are TGTGCCAGCAGTCCAACAGCTAAACAGGGGCGGAACACTGAAGCTTTCTTT.

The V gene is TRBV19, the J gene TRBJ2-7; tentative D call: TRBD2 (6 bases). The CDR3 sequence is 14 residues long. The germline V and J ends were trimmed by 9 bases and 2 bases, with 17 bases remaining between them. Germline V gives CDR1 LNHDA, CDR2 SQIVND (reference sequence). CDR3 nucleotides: TGTGCCAGCGCCGCGGGGCAAATTCCCTACGAGCAGTACTTC. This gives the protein CASAAGQIPYEQYF.

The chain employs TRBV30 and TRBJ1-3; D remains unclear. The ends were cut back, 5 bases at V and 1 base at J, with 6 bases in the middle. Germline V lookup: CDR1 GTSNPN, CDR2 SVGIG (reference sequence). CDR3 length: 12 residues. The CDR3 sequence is CAWGYSGNTIYF. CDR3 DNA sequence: TGTGCCTGGGGGTATTCTGGAAACACCATATATTTT.

The CDR3 DNA is TGTGCCAGCAGCCAAGAGGGAACAGCGGTCTCCTACGAGCAGTACTTC. The encoded protein is CASSQEGTAVSYEQYF. J is TRBJ2-7 and V is TRBV4-2; a possible D gene is TRBD2 (5 bases). Trimming removed 0 bases at V and 0 bases at J, with 12 bases between. The CDR3 length is 16 residues. CDR1 is LGHNA, CDR2 YNFKEQ, per germline.

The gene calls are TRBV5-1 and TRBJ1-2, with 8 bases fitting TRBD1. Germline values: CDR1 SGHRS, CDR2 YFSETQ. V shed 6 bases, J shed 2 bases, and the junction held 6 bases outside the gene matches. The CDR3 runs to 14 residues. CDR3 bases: TGCGCCAGCACCTGGACAGGGCTAAACTATGGCTACACCTTC. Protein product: CASTWTGLNYGYTF.

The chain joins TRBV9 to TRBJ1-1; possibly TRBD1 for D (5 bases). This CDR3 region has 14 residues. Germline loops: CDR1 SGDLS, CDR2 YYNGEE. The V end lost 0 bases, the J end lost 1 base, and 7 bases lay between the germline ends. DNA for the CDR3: TGTGCCAGCAGCGTAGAACAGGCGAACACTGAAGCTTTCTTT. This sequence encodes CASSVEQANTEAFF.

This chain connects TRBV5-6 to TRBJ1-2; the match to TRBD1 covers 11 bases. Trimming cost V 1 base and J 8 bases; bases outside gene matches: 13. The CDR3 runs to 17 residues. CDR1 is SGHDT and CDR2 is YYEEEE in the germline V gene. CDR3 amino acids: CASSLFGQGALAEGYTF. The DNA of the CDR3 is TGTGCCAGCAGCTTGTTCGGACAGGGGGCGCTAGCGGAAGGCTACACCTTC. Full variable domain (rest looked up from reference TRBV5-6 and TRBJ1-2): DAGVTQSPTHLIKTRGQQVTLRCSPKSGHDTVSWYQQALGQGPQFIFQYYEEEERQRGNFPDRFSGHQFPNYSSELNVNALLLGDSALYLCASSLFGQGALAEGYTFGSGTRLTVV.

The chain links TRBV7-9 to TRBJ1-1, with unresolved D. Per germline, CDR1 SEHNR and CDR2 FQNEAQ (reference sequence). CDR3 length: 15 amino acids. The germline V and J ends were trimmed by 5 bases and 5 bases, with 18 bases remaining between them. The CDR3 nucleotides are TGTGCCAGCAGCAAGACGACGGCGGGGAGTACTGAAGCTTTCTTT. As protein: CASSKTTAGSTEAFF.

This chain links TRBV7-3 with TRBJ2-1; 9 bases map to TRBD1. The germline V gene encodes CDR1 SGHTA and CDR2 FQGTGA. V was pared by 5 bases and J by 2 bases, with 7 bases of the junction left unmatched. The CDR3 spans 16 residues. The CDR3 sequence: CASSPHGTGTYNEQFF. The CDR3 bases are TGTGCCAGCAGCCCCCACGGGACAGGGACCTACAATGAGCAGTTCTTC. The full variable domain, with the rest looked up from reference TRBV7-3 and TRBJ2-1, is GAGVSQTPSNKVTEKGKYVELRCDPISGHTALYWYRQSLGQGPEFLIYFQGTGAADDSGLPNDRFFAVRPEGSVSTLKIQRTERGDSAVYLCASSPHGTGTYNEQFFGPGTRLTVL.